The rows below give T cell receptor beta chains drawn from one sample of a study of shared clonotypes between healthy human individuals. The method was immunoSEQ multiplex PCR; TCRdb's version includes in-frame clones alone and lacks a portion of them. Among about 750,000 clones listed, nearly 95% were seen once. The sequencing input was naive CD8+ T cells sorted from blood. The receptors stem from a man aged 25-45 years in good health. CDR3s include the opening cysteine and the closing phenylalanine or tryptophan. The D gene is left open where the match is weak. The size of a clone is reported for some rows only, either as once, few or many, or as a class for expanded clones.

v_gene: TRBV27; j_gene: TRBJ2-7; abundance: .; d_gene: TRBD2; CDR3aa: CASSVTGTSTYEQYF; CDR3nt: TGTGCCAGCAGCGTTACCGGGACTAGTACCTACGAGCAGTACTTC
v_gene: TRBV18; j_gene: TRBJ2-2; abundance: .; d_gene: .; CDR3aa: CASSPNDNTGELFF; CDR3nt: TGTGCCAGCTCACCAAATGATAACACCGGGGAGCTGTTTTTT
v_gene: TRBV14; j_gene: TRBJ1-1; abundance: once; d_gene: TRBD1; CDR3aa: CASSHVPGQGTDTEAFF; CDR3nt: TGTGCCAGCAGCCATGTCCCGGGACAGGGGACGGACACTGAAGCTTTCTTT
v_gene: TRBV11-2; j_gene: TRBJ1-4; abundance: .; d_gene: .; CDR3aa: CASSLGFRDTNEKLFF; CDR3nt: TGTGCCAGCAGCTTAGGGTTCAGGGACACTAATGAAAAACTGTTTTTT
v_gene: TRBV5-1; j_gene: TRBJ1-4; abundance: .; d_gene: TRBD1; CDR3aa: CASSLTGGNEKLFF; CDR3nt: TGCGCCAGCAGCCTGACAGGGGGTAATGAAAAACTGTTTTTT
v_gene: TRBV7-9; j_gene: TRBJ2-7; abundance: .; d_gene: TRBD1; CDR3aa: CASSLVGQGTPYEQYF; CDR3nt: TGTGCCAGCAGCTTAGTGGGACAGGGAACCCCCTACGAGCAGTACTTC
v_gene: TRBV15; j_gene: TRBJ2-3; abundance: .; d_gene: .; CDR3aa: CATRGGLAIQDTQYF; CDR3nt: TGTGCCACCAGAGGCGGGCTAGCGATCCAGGATACGCAGTATTTT
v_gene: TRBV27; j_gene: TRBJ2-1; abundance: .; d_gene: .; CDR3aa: CASSRTRGDLPYNEQFF; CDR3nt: TGTGCCAGCAGTCGCACGAGGGGGGACCTTCCCTACAATGAGCAGTTCTTC
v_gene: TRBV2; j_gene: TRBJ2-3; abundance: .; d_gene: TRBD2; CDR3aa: CASLAGPGNTDTQYF; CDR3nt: TGTGCCAGTTTAGCGGGACCTGGAAACACAGATACGCAGTATTTT
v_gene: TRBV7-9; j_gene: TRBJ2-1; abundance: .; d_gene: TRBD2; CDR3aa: CASSLASAGLVDNEQFF; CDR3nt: TGTGCCAGCAGCTTAGCGTCTGCCGGACTAGTTGACAATGAGCAGTTCTTC
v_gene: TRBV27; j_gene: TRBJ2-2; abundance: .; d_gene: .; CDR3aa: CASSFLGTGELFF; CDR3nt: TGTGCCAGCAGTTTTTTAGGAACCGGGGAGCTGTTTTTT
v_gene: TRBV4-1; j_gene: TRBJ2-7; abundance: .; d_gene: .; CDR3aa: CASSQPGRKTPYEQYF; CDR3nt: TGCGCCAGCAGCCAACCGGGCCGGAAAACCCCCTACGAGCAGTACTTC
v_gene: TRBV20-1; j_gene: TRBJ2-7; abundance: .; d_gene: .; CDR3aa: CSARDFYEQYF; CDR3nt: TGCAGTGCTAGAGATTTCTACGAGCAGTACTTC
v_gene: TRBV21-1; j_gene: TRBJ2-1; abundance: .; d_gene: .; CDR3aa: CASSKVGTSGCLRDNEQFF; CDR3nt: TGTGCCAGCAGCAAAGTTGGGACTAGCGGGTGCCTCCGAGACAATGAGCAGTTCTTC
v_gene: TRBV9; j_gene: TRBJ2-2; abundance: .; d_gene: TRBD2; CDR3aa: CASSVGGGIGELFF; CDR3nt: TGTGCCAGCAGCGTAGGCGGGGGGATCGGGGAGCTGTTTTTT
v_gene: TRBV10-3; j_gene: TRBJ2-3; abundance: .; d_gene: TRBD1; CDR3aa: CAIYRGGFADTQYF; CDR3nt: TGTGCCATCTACAGGGGTGGGTTTGCAGATACGCAGTATTTT
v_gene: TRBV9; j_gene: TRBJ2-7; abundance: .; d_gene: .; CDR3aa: CASSVAIGLTYEQYF; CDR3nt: TGTGCCAGCAGCGTAGCTATCGGGTTGACCTACGAGCAGTACTTC
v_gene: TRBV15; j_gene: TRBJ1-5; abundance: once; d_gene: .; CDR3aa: CATSRHSSNQPQHF; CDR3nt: TGTGCCACCAGCAGGCATTCTAGCAATCAGCCCCAGCATTTT
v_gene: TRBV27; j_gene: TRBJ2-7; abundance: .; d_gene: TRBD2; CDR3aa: CASSLLSGSNAYEQYF; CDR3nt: TGTGCCAGCAGTTTACTTAGCGGGAGTAACGCCTACGAGCAGTACTTC
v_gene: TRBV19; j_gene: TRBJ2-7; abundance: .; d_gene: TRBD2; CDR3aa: CASRKGLAGDYEQYF; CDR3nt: TGTGCCAGTAGGAAAGGACTAGCGGGGGACTACGAGCAGTACTTC
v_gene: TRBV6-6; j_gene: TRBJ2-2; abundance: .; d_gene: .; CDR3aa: CASSLGSGKYGGELFF; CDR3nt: TGTGCCAGCAGTTTAGGTTCAGGGAAGTACGGCGGGGAGCTGTTTTTT
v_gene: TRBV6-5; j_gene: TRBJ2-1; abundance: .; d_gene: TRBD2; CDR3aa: CASSYGGLADYNEQFF; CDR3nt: TGTGCCAGCAGTTACGGGGGACTAGCGGACTACAATGAGCAGTTCTTC
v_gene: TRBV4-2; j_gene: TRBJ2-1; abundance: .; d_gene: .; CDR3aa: CASSQENAGEQFF; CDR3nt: TGTGCCAGCAGCCAAGAGAACGCTGGAGAGCAGTTCTTC
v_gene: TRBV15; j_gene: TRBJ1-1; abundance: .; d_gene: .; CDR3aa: CATSFRDLNTEAFF; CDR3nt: TGTGCCACCAGCTTCAGGGACTTGAACACTGAAGCTTTCTTT
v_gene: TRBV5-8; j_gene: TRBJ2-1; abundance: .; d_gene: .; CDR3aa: CASRSRNSYNEQFF; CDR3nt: TGTGCCAGCAGATCCCGTAACAGCTACAATGAGCAGTTCTTC
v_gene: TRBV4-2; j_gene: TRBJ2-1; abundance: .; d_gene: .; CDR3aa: CASSQDGGVYNEQFF; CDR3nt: TGTGCCAGCAGCCAAGACGGAGGAGTCTACAATGAGCAGTTCTTC
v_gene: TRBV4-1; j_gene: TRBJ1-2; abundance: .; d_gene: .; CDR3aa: CASSQLGRYTF; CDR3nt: TGCGCCAGCAGCCAACTGGGACGGTACACCTTC
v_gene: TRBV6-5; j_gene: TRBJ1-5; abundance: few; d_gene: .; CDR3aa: CASSQLYSNQPQHF; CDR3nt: TGTGCCAGCAGCCAACTTTATAGCAATCAGCCCCAGCATTTT
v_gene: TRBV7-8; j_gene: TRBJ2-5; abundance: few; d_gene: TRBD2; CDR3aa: CASSHLLADLRETQYF; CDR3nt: TGTGCCAGCAGCCACCTTCTAGCGGACCTCCGGGAGACCCAGTACTTC
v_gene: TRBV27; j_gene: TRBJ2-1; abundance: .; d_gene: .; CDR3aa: CASSSREEPDEQFF; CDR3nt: TGTGCCAGCAGTTCCAGGGAGGAGCCTGATGAGCAGTTCTTC
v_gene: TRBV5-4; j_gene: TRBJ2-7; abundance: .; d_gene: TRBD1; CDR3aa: CASSLVSQGVYEQYF; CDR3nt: TGTGCCAGCAGCTTGGTTTCGCAGGGGGTATACGAGCAGTACTTC
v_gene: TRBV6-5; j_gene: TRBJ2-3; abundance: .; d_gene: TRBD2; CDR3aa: CASRWLAADTQYF; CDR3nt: TGTGCCAGCCGTTGGCTAGCGGCAGATACGCAGTATTTT
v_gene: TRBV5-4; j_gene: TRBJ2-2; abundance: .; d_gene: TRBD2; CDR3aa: CASSPELGTSGRAPGELFF; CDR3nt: TGTGCCAGCAGCCCCGAACTTGGGACTAGCGGGAGGGCCCCCGGGGAGCTGTTTTTT
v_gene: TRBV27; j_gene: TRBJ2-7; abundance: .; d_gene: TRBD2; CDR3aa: CASSLWPGGSYEQYF; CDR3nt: TGTGCCAGCAGTTTATGGCCGGGAGGCTCCTACGAGCAGTACTTC
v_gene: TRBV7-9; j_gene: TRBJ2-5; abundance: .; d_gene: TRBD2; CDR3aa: CASTLTSGSQETQYF; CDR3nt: TGTGCCAGCACCTTGACTAGCGGGAGTCAAGAGACCCAGTACTTC
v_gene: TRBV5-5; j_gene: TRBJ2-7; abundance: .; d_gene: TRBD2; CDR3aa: CASSLSGRAYEQYF; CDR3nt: TGTGCCAGCAGCTTAAGCGGGAGGGCCTACGAGCAGTACTTC
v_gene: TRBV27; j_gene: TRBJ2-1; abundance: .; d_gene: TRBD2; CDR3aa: CASTWTRGHNEQFF; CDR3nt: TGTGCCAGCACCTGGACTAGGGGCCACAATGAGCAGTTCTTC
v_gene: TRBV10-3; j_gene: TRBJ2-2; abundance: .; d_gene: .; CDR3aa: CAIIDDRRTGELFF; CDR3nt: TGTGCCATCATTGACGACAGACGCACCGGGGAGCTGTTTTTT
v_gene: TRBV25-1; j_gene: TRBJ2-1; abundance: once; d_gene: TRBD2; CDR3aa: CASSTGGSVNNEQFF; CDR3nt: TGTGCCAGCAGTACCGGCGGGAGTGTCAACAATGAGCAGTTCTTC
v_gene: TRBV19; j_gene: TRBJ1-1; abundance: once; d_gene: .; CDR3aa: CASDNRNTEAFF; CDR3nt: TGTGCCAGTGACAATCGGAACACTGAAGCTTTCTTT
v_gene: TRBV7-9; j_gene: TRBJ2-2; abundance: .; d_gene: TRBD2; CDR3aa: CASSLGVGLAGGNTGELFF; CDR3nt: TGTGCCAGCAGCTTAGGTGTAGGACTAGCGGGAGGAAACACCGGGGAGCTGTTTTTT